The 9 T cell receptor beta chains given below trace back to one sample, sequenced in a study of CD4 T cells in relation to SARS-CoV-2 and coronaviruses. Profiled with immunoSEQ multiplex PCR; TCRdb holds only in-frame clones, not every one. The profile shows about 56,000 clones, about 92% of them singletons. Sequencing used naive CD4+ T cells from PBMCs. Subset described: naive CD4+ T cells isolated by negative enrichment. Receptors were obtained from an adult with COVID-19.

The J gene is TRBJ1-2, the V gene TRBV5-5, with 8 bases aligning to TRBD1. This CDR3 is 18 amino acids long. Trimming cost V 4 bases and J 0 bases; bases outside gene matches: 14. CDR1 and CDR2 (germline): SGHKS, YYEKEE (reference sequence). The CDR3 here is CASSPEGTGALANYGYTF. The DNA for the CDR3 is TGTGCCAGCAGCCCCGAAGGGACAGGTGCATTAGCTAACTATGGCTACACCTTC.

The chain couples TRBV19 to TRBJ2-1; 13 nucleotides agree with TRBD2. The germline V gene has CDR1 LNHDA and CDR2 SQIVND (reference sequence). V shed 6 bases and J 4 bases; nucleotides not matched to a gene: 6. The CDR3 spans 16 residues. As DNA, the CDR3 is TGTGCCAGTAGCCAGGGACTAGCGGGACTTTACAATGAGCAGTTCTTC. Translated, it gives CASSQGLAGLYNEQFF. The full variable domain, with the rest looked up from reference TRBV19 and TRBJ2-1, is DGGITQSPKYLFRKEGQNVTLSCEQNLNHDAMYWYRQDPGQGLRLIYYSQIVNDFQKGDIAEGYSVSREKKESFPLTVTSAQKNPTAFYLCASSQGLAGLYNEQFFGPGTRLTVL.

This chain links TRBV5-1 with TRBJ2-7, with 8 nucleotides matching TRBD2. Trimming removed 0 bases from V and 6 bases from J; junction bases left unmatched: 11. CDR3 size: 16 residues. Germline assignment: CDR1 SGHRS and CDR2 YFSETQ. The chain's CDR3 is CASSLATRGSGTEQYF. CDR3 nucleotides: TGCGCCAGCAGCTTGGCCACAAGGGGTAGCGGGACCGAGCAGTACTTC.

The V call is TRBV28, the J call TRBJ1-5, with D hard to call. CDR1 and CDR2 from the germline V gene are MDHEN and SYDVKM. V was cut by 1 base and J by 1 base, with 11 bases left in between. This CDR3 region has 16 residues. The CDR3 region is CASSLYRTDSNQPQHF. Here the CDR3 DNA reads TGTGCCAGCAGTTTATATCGGACCGACAGCAATCAGCCCCAGCATTTT. The whole variable domain, filled in from reference TRBV28 and TRBJ1-5, reads DVKVTQSSRYLVKRTGEKVFLECVQDMDHENMFWYRQDPGLGLRLIYFSYDVKMKEKGDIPEGYSVSREKKERFSLILESASTNQTSMYLCASSLYRTDSNQPQHFGDGTRLSIL.

This rearrangement joins TRBV5-1 to TRBJ2-1, with a possible D match to TRBD2 (5 bases). Germline V lookup: CDR1 SGHRS, CDR2 YFSETQ. This CDR3 has 15 residues. Trimming left V 4 bases short and J 4 bases short, with 15 bases between. The CDR3 protein is CASSPPRDGYNEQFF. DNA of the CDR3: TGCGCCAGCAGCCCCCCTCGGGATGGATACAATGAGCAGTTCTTC.

The chain uses TRBV24-1 and TRBJ2-5; TRBD2 agrees at 9 bases. Germline lookup yields CDR1 KGHDR and CDR2 SFDVKD. The CDR3 has 15 residues. With 9 bases clipped from V and 4 bases from J, the junction kept 11 bases outside the gene matches. The DNA of the CDR3 is TGTGCCACCTCTATAGCGGGAGAGGCGGGAGAGACCCAGTACTTC. This translates into CATSIAGEAGETQYF.

The rearrangement uses TRBV18 and TRBJ1-1; 9 nucleotides agree with TRBD1. This CDR3 has 13 residues. V gave up 7 bases and J gave up 1 base; unmatched junction bases: 1. Per the germline V gene, CDR1 is KGHSH and CDR2 is LQKENI. CDR3 loop: CASYRGQNTEAFF. In nucleotides, the CDR3 is TGTGCCAGCTACAGGGGGCAGAACACTGAAGCTTTCTTT.

This chain joins TRBV30 and TRBJ1-4; a weak D match, TRBD1 (5 bases). This CDR3 comprises 13 residues. V dropped 0 bases and J dropped 14 bases, with 16 bases sitting between them. Germline V gives CDR1 GTSNPN, CDR2 SVGIG (reference sequence). The CDR3 DNA reads as TGTGCCTGGAGTGTCATCCGAGGAGAGGGGCTGTTTTTT. Protein: CAWSVIRGEGLFF.

This chain uses TRBV14 with TRBJ2-6; D gene uncertain. Per germline, CDR1 SGHDN and CDR2 FVKESK. This CDR3 has 14 residues. V lost 4 bases and J lost 7, with 11 bases in between. For the CDR3, the DNA is TGTGCCAGCAGCCTATCCACAGTTGCCAACGTCCTGACTTTC. Its protein product is CASSLSTVANVLTF.